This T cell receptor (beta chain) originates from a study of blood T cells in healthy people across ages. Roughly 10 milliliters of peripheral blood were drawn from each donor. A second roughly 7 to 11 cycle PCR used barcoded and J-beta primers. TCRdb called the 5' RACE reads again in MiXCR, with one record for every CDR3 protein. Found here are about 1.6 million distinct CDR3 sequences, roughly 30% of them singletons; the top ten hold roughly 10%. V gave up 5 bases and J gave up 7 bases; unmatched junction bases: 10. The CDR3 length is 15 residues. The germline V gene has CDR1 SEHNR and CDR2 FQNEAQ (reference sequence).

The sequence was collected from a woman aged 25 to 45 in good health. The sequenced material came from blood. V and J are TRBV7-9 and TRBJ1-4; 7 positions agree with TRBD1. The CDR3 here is CASSPREGAFEKLFF. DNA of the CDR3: TGTGCCAGCAGCCCGCGGGAGGGGGCGTTTGAAAAACTGTTTTTT.